These 7 T cell receptor beta chains share one sample of origin, sequenced in a study of STAT3 mutations in large granular lymphocyte leukemia. Overall study findings and caveats: In T-cell large granular lymphocyte leukemia, about half of patients showed multiple immunodominant subclonotypes.

Only in-frame clones appear in the TCRdb table, and some are missing; sequencing was by immunoSEQ multiplex PCR. Here the sample spans under 2,000 clones, about 86% being singletons. Their specific antigens are unknown. Sequenced material: peripheral blood mononuclear cells. These receptors were taken from a woman aged 40 to 50 with T-cell large granular lymphocyte leukemia. Some clones in this sample may be carry-over from other donors' samples.

The V and J genes are TRBV29-1 and TRBJ2-7; D may match TRBD1 or TRBD2 (5 bases each). CDR3 size: 15 residues. Germline-derived CDR1 and CDR2 are SQVTM and ANQGSEA. Trimming removed 6 bases at V and 0 bases at J, with 18 bases between. The CDR3 loop reads CSVANGPGPSYEQYF. The CDR3, as DNA: TGCAGCGTGGCCAATGGTCCGGGACCCTCCTACGAGCAGTACTTC.

The V call is TRBV25-1, the J call TRBJ2-1, with D perhaps matching TRBD2 (5 bases). The V gene's germline CDR1 is MGHDK and CDR2 SYGVNS. The CDR3 extends over 15 amino acids. Trimming took 4 bases from V and 3 from J, leaving 13 bases between them. The CDR3 bases are TGTGCCAGCAGTGCCCCGGGGAGATTCTACAATGAGCAGTTCTTC. This sequence encodes CASSAPGRFYNEQFF. The whole variable domain, remainder taken from reference TRBV25-1 and TRBJ2-1, is EADIYQTPRYLVIGTGKKITLECSQTMGHDKMYWYQQDPGMELHLIHYSYGVNSTEKGDLSSESTVSRIRTEHFPLTLESARPSHTSQYLCASSAPGRFYNEQFFGPGTRLTVL.

CDR3 amino acids: CASRPPGGPYGYTF. As DNA, the CDR3 is TGCGCCAGCAGGCCCCCGGGGGGCCCCTATGGCTACACCTTC. The J gene is TRBJ1-2, the V gene TRBV5-1; D may be TRBD1 (6 bases). CDR3 length equals 14 residues. V lost 5 bases and J 4 bases, leaving 15 bases between the germline ends. CDR1 and CDR2 (germline): SGHRS, YFSETQ.

The chain is built from TRBV7-9 and TRBJ2-7; D is possibly TRBD2 (6 bases). The CDR3 runs 14 residues. The V gene's germline CDR1 is SEHNR and CDR2 FQNEAQ (reference sequence). The V gene lost 3 bases and the J gene lost 3 bases, with 12 bases spanning the gap. The CDR3, as DNA: TGTGCCAGCAGCTTTACTAGCCTCATCTACGAGCAGTACTTC. Translated, it gives CASSFTSLIYEQYF.

The rearrangement links TRBV9 to TRBJ2-7; 9 bases agree with TRBD1. The germline gives CDR1 SGDLS, CDR2 YYNGEE. V dropped 4 bases and J dropped 5; count of bases not matched to a gene: 10. CDR3 length: 15 residues. CDR3 in amino acids: CASSTRGTGLDEQYF. As DNA, the CDR3 is TGTGCCAGCAGCACCCGCGGGACAGGGTTGGACGAGCAGTACTTC. Full variable domain (remainder filled in from reference TRBV9 and TRBJ2-7): DSGVTQTPKHLITATGQRVTLRCSPRSGDLSVYWYQQSLDQGLQFLIQYYNGEERAKGNILERFSAQQFPDLHSELNLSSLELGDSALYFCASSTRGTGLDEQYFGPGTRLTVT.

The V and J genes are TRBV5-1 and TRBJ2-7; a possible D gene is TRBD2 (6 bases). With 3 bases removed from V and 9 bases from J, the gap between germline ends came to 19 bases. The CDR3 consists of 14 residues. CDR1 and CDR2 (germline): SGHRS, YFSETQ. CDR3 nucleotides: TGCGCCAGCAGCTCAGATCCGGGACTCCCGTTGCAGTACTTC. As protein: CASSSDPGLPLQYF.

The V gene is TRBV7-9, the J gene TRBJ1-2, with D tentatively TRBD1 (6 bases). Germline V CDR1 and CDR2: SEHNR, FQNEAQ (reference sequence). V lost 1 base and J lost 7, with 13 bases in between. The CDR3 has 14 residues. In DNA form, the CDR3 reads TGTGCCAGCAGCTTAGTGACAGGTGAAGGTGGCTACACCTTC. Translation gives CASSLVTGEGGYTF.